The 16 T cell receptor beta chains in this list originate from one sample, sequenced in a study of CD8+CD57+ T cells in acquired aplastic anemia. Individuals selected for sequencing had exhibited CD8+CD57+ cell expansion on flow cytometry. Template material for TCR beta VDJ and CDR3 profiling consisted of genomic DNA. MiXCR, run by TCRdb on the reads, gives a single entry per CDR3 protein. The table records under 200,000 distinct CDR3 sequences, around 75% of them present only once. Sequenced material: sorted CD4+, CD8+, or CD8+CD57+ T cells (not recorded which) from PBMCs. The receptors shown here come from a human donor with aplastic anemia.

The chain joins TRBV6-1 to TRBJ2-5, with D unresolved. Trimming pared 6 bases from V and 5 bases from J, leaving 13 bases between. The CDR3 totals 13 residues. Germline CDR1 is MNHNS and CDR2 is SASEGT. CDR3 amino acids: CASRGTDLETQYF. The CDR3 nucleotides read TGTGCCAGCAGGGGAACAGACCTCGAGACCCAGTACTTC.

The V and J genes are TRBV29-1 and TRBJ1-1; D perhaps matches TRBD1 (6 bases). V was pared by 0 bases and J by 8 bases, with 13 bases between. Germline-derived CDR1 and CDR2 are SQVTM and ANQGSEA. The CDR3 spans 13 residues. CDR3: CSVEDRDKFEAFF. Written as DNA, the CDR3 is TGCAGCGTTGAAGATCGGGACAAATTCGAAGCTTTCTTT.

The chain uses TRBV12-5 and TRBJ2-3; D unclear. The germline V and J ends were trimmed by 5 bases and 0 bases, with 15 bases remaining between them. Germline V lookup: CDR1 LGHNT, CDR2 FRNRAP. This CDR3 is 16 amino acids long. CDR3: CASGPPLERSTDTQYF. DNA for the CDR3: TGTGCTAGTGGTCCACCTCTGGAGCGAAGCACAGATACGCAGTATTTT. Together with reference TRBV12-5 and TRBJ2-3, the CDR3 gives the full variable domain: DARVTQTPRHKVTEMGQEVTMRCQPILGHNTVFWYRQTMMQGLELLAYFRNRAPLDDSGMPKDRFSAEMPDATLATLKIQPSEPRDSAVYFCASGPPLERSTDTQYFGPGTRLTVL.

The table lists this clonotype with a count of one. As DNA, the CDR3 is TGTGCCAGCAGTGAAGTCGGGACAGGTCAAGAGACCCAGTACTTC. Amino acid sequence: CASSEVGTGQETQYF. The chain carries TRBV2 and TRBJ2-5, with 8 bases fitting TRBD1. Per germline, CDR1 SNHLY and CDR2 FYNNEI. J was trimmed by 2 bases and V by 1 base; bases with no gene match: 3. The CDR3 is 15 residues long.

This clonotype showed up just once. The chain combines TRBV24-1 with TRBJ2-3; D unclear. This CDR3 region has 16 residues. The V and J ends lost 1 base and 8 bases respectively, with 18 bases between them. Germline CDR1 reads KGHDR; CDR2 reads SFDVKD. The CDR3 bases are TGTGCCACCAGTGATTTTTCAGCAGGTCCGGCAGGTACGCAGTATTTT. Protein sequence: CATSDFSAGPAGTQYF.

Details on this clonotype: With a much larger clone just one base away, this may be a read error. This sequence joins TRBV4-1 and TRBJ1-4; 7 bases are a match to TRBD1. The CDR3 covers 15 residues. CDR1 MGHRA and CDR2 YSYEKL come from the germline V gene. This CDR3 is CASGQDEGASEKLFF. In nucleotides, the CDR3 is TGCGCCAGCGGCCAAGATGAGGGGGCAAGCGAAAAACTGTTTTTT.

The chain couples TRBV6-4 to TRBJ2-1; D is unclear. V lost 3 bases and J 8 bases, leaving 11 bases between the germline ends. The CDR3 loop spans 13 amino acids. Germline V CDR1 and CDR2: MRHNA, SNTAGT. CDR3 nucleotide sequence: TGTGCCAGCAGTGAGGACGGTAACTATGAGCAGTTCTTC. Translating gives CASSEDGNYEQFF.

The V call is TRBV6-2 or TRBV6-3, the J call TRBJ1-5, with TRBD1 as a possible D gene (6 bases). Germline V gene lookup returns CDR1 MNHEY and CDR2 SVGEGT. Trimming removed 4 bases from V and 2 bases from J, with 21 bases in between. CDR3 length: 18 residues. The CDR3 DNA reads TGTGCCAGCAGTTCCCCTTTAACGGACAGTCGAGGCAATCAGCCCCAGCATTTT. It codes for CASSSPLTDSRGNQPQHF.

The sample holds a few counts of this clonotype. The chain employs TRBV9 and TRBJ2-1; 8 nucleotides agree with TRBD1. Losses at the gene ends were 4 bases for V and 5 bases for J; bases not matched to a gene: 5. The CDR3 is 14 amino acids. From germline, CDR1 is SGDLS and CDR2 YYNGEE. This CDR3 reads CASSPDRVDNEQFF. The CDR3 DNA is TGTGCCAGCAGCCCGGACAGGGTGGACAATGAGCAGTTCTTC.

The V gene is TRBV7-6, the J gene TRBJ2-4, with 9 positions matching TRBD1. Germline V gives CDR1 SGHVS, CDR2 FNYEAQ. The junction had 7 bases not matched to a gene; V was cut back by 6 bases and J by 4 bases. The CDR3 has 15 amino acids. CDR3 nucleotides: TGTGCCAGCAGTTGGCGGGGACAGGGTAAAAACATTCAGTACTTC. Its translation: CASSWRGQGKNIQYF.

This clonotype was detected only a few times. The rearrangement links TRBV20-1 to TRBJ2-3; D possibly corresponds to TRBD2 (5 bases). The CDR3 totals 14 residues. Germline V gives CDR1 DFQATT, CDR2 SNEGSKA (reference sequence). V was trimmed by 3 bases and J by 2 bases, leaving 12 bases between them. The CDR3 region is CSASTSGNTDTQYF. CDR3 DNA: TGCAGTGCTAGTACGTCCGGGAACACAGATACGCAGTATTTT.

The chain employs TRBV5-1 and TRBJ1-2, with D hard to call. Deletions cut 0 bases from V and 3 bases from J, with 6 bases between. The CDR3 has 13 residues. CDR1 and CDR2 from the germline V gene are SGHRS and YFSETQ. The CDR3 loop reads CASSLEADYGYTF. The CDR3 DNA reads as TGCGCCAGCAGCTTGGAGGCGGACTATGGCTACACCTTC.

The chain couples TRBV2 to TRBJ2-1; 9 bases agree with TRBD2. CDR3 length: 15 amino acids. Losses at the gene ends were 6 bases for V and 7 bases for J; bases not matched to a gene: 10. From germline, CDR1 is SNHLY and CDR2 FYNNEI. The CDR3 region has the DNA TGTGCCAGCAGCTCTGTTAGCGGGGGTGGGAATGAGCAGTTCTTC. Its protein product is CASSSVSGGGNEQFF.

This clonotype was recorded only once. The rearrangement uses TRBV13 and TRBJ1-1; D is unclear. The CDR3 is made up of 12 amino acids. Germline assignment: CDR1 PRHDT and CDR2 FYEKMQ (reference sequence). Trimming took off 5 bases at V and 5 bases at J, with 9 bases between the two ends. As DNA, the CDR3 is TGTGCCAGCAGCCCTTGGGGTACTGAAGCTTTCTTT. Its translation is CASSPWGTEAFF.

The rearrangement links TRBV5-4 to TRBJ2-1; D perhaps matches TRBD2 (5 bases). The CDR3 has 14 amino acids. Trimming left V 4 bases short and J 3 bases short, with 11 bases between. Germline CDR1 SGHNT, CDR2 YYREEE (reference sequence). CDR3 protein: CASSRTSNYNEQFF. CDR3 nucleotides: TGTGCCAGCAGCCGGACTTCGAACTACAATGAGCAGTTCTTC. The whole variable domain, filled in from reference TRBV5-4 and TRBJ2-1, reads ETGVTQSPTHLIKTRGQQVTLRCSSQSGHNTVSWYQQALGQGPQFIFQYYREEENGRGNFPPRFSGLQFPNYSSELNVNALELDDSALYLCASSRTSNYNEQFFGPGTRLTVL.

This chain links TRBV20-1 with TRBJ2-5; weak D call: TRBD2 (6 bases). The length of the CDR3 is 10 residues. The germline CDR1 and CDR2 sequences are DFQATT and SNEGSKA (reference sequence). V was shortened by 5 bases and J by 7 bases, with 8 bases between the two germline ends. As DNA, the CDR3 is TGCAGTGCTCGGCGGGGGACCCAGTACTTC. Encoded protein: CSARRGTQYF.